The clone carrying this TCR beta chain has more than one count but fewer than ten. What it binds is unknown. This sample is drawn from a study of blood T cells in healthy people across ages. General study points: It was the long-lived donors that had more naive CD4+ cells and higher diversity than aged donors.

A J-beta primer mix and a sample-barcoded 5' primer were used in a second PCR of about 7 to 12 cycles. All cDNA molecules were each tagged by a template-switch adaptor with 12 random nucleotides. Each sample provided no less than 2.5 million CDR3-containing paired-end reads. MiXCR, run by TCRdb on the 5' RACE reads, gives a single entry per CDR3 protein. The sample lists roughly 1.6 million distinct CDR3 sequences, almost 35% occurring once. The CDR3 consists of 14 residues. V lost 4 bases and J 4 bases, leaving 14 bases between the germline ends. CDR1 is MGHRA and CDR2 is YSYEKL in the germline V gene.

The rearrangement links TRBV4-1 to TRBJ2-7, with a tentative D call TRBD2 (6 bases). This clonotype was obtained from a young woman in good health. The sample comprised blood. CDR3 sequence reads: CASSRILLAYEQYF. DNA of the CDR3: TGCGCCAGCAGCCGAATATTACTAGCTTACGAGCAGTACTTC.